Here is one T cell receptor (beta chain) with its context. Its binding antigen is unknown. Within one base of it there is no much larger clone, and no base qualities were kept. Spanning cysteine to phenylalanine, the CDR3 consists of 17 amino acids. Only the CDR3 DNA is retained, 51 bases long and in frame from the first base. CDR1 DFQATT and CDR2 SNEGSKA are derived from the germline V gene (reference sequence). V gives up 3 bases and J gives up 1 base, and the segment between their germline ends measures 20 bases. The data were obtained in a study of CD8 T cells in Susac syndrome (dated by TCRdb to about 2019). About the study as a whole: Whether CD8+ T cell activation and differentiation in Susac syndrome was antigen driven was tested using repertoire sequencing. Study-wide findings and limitations: The TCR sequencing and HLA analysis was acknowledged to have included a relatively small number of individuals.

Peripheral blood CD8+ and CD4+ T cells from healthy donors, Susac syndrome patients and multiple sclerosis patients were profiled using high-throughput TCR beta sequencing. Healthy donors were age- and sex-matched controls. Bulk CD8+ and CD4+ T cells were purified magnetically by negative isolation, whereas CD8+ TEMRA cells were enriched by FACS. Blood was drawn into EDTA tubes, processed within 24 hours, and PBMCs were isolated by density gradient centrifugation. PBMCs destined for TCR sequencing were cryopreserved in liquid nitrogen and later thawed in a 37 °C water bath. The sorted or isolated CD4+, CD8+ and CD8+ TEMRA cells reached a purity of at least 90%. RNA was extracted using the RNeasy kit, and about 0.5 to 1 ug of the RNA was reverse transcribed with random hexamers. TCR beta CDR3 regions were amplified with the immunoSEQ multiplex PCR assay covering 54 Vbeta and 13 Jbeta segments. Bias from PCR amplification was corrected by using a synthetic template baseline for primer optimization and for computational correction. The study's own analysis went as follows. Reads were annotated to V, D and J genes according to IMGT and were analyzed with immunoSEQ Analyzer, with only productive sequences retained. Clonality was calculated as one minus the Shannon entropy normalized by log2 of the number of productive unique sequences. For each patient and control, public and private clones were evaluated among the 100 most prevalent clones. Susac-specific clones were defined as absent from healthy and MS cohorts, over a thousand published viral clones and other ImmuneACCESS disease sequences. In TCRdb, the public reads were trimmed at Q25 with fastp and aligned with MiXCR, with productive beta chains retained. Records with the same CDR3 protein are collapsed into one entry carrying the most frequent genes and DNA. The V and J calls and clone size are TCRdb's, not the authors'. The sample yields 180,000 or so distinct CDR3 sequences; 85% to 95% were counted once. The ten largest account for about 0.095% of the sample.

Sample: CD4+ T cells from PBMCs. The chain is assembled from TRBV20-1 and TRBJ2-3; a weak D assignment points to TRBD2 (5 bases agree). The sequence was obtained from a human donor in good health. At the DNA level, the sequence is TGCAGTGCTAGGAATTTACGGGATCCCTCCGGCACAGATACGCAGTATTTT. Its product reads: CSARNLRDPSGTDTQYF.